This T cell receptor (beta chain) was found in a study of metastatic and nonmetastatic thyroid tumors. Broader study findings: As reported, TCR beta diversity in blood and tumor was significantly higher in malignant thyroid tumors than in benign nodules.

Thyroid surgery was preceded by no treatment in any patient. Original processing methods: It was from CDR3 differences across clinicopathological groups that a distant-metastasis classifier for papillary thyroid cancer was built. TCRdb reanalyzed the PCR reads with MiXCR. The authors' filters were not applied to this entry. In the table there are some 24,000 clones, under 25% of which are singletons. Judged by abundance, this clone is medium-sized (0.01 to 0.1%). Antigen unknown. Germline V gene lookup returns CDR1 MNHNS and CDR2 SASEGT. Trimming took 4 bases from V and 2 from J, leaving 15 bases between them. This CDR3 is 16 amino acids long.

The chain is built from TRBV6-1 and TRBJ1-5, with a possible D match to TRBD1 (6 bases). The sequence was collected from a male donor with papillary thyroid cancer or a benign thyroid nodule (not recorded which). Some clones in this sample may be carry-over from other donors' samples. The sample comprised blood. The CDR3: CASSVHREVGNQPQHF. CDR3 in DNA: TGTGCCAGCAGTGTACACAGGGAGGTGGGCAATCAGCCCCAGCATTTT.